Listed below are T cell receptor beta chains from one sample, sequenced in a study of shared clonotypes between healthy human individuals. Assay used: immunoSEQ multiplex PCR; TCRdb lists only in-frame clones, some missing. The sample has millions of clones, 90% to 95% seen once; the top ten hold 0.14%. Material: naive CD4+ T cells sorted from blood. The receptors shown here come from a man aged 18 to 29 in good health. Both conserved end residues are part of each CDR3. A D gene is named only where the DNA matches it firmly. Rows give clone size only sometimes, using once, few, many, or a class for an expanded clone.

.,TRBJ2-3,.,TRBV5-8,CASSLAGTDTQYF,TGTGCCAGCAGCTTAGCAGGGACAGATACGCAGTATTTT
.,TRBJ2-3,TRBD2,TRBV25-1,CASSDWTSAAGDTQYF,TGTGCCAGCAGTGACTGGACTAGCGCAGCAGGAGATACGCAGTATTTT
.,TRBJ2-7,.,TRBV7-2,CASSMPGLPYEQYF,TGTGCCAGCAGCATGCCGGGACTCCCCTACGAGCAGTACTTC
.,TRBJ2-7,TRBD1,TRBV19,CASSIGGTAVYEQYF,TGTGCCAGTAGTATAGGGGGGACAGCGGTATACGAGCAGTACTTC
.,TRBJ2-7,.,TRBV29-1,CSVDLRGLGSYEQYF,TGCAGCGTTGACCTGCGAGGATTGGGTTCCTACGAGCAGTACTTC
.,TRBJ2-5,.,TRBV9,CASSADGTTPETQYF,TGTGCCAGCAGCGCGGATGGGACAACCCCAGAGACCCAGTACTTC
.,TRBJ2-3,TRBD1,TRBV27,CASSPAGTASTDTQYF,TGTGCCAGCAGTCCAGCCGGGACAGCCAGCACAGATACGCAGTATTTT
.,TRBJ2-5,.,TRBV7-2,CASSPKGEKTQYF,TGTGCCAGCAGCCCGAAAGGGGAAAAGACCCAGTACTTC
.,TRBJ2-1,TRBD2,TRBV5-1,CASRLPSGGALDEQFF,TGCGCCAGCAGACTACCTAGCGGGGGGGCCCTTGATGAGCAGTTCTTC
.,TRBJ2-1,.,TRBV5-1,CASSSQGGSNEQFF,TGCGCCAGCAGCTCACAGGGAGGTAGCAATGAGCAGTTCTTC
few,TRBJ1-1,TRBD1,TRBV4-1,CASSQVGGQITEAFF,TGCGCCAGCAGCCAAGTAGGGGGCCAGATCACTGAAGCTTTCTTT
few,TRBJ2-6,.,TRBV10-1,CASSEPGANVLTF,TGCGCCAGCAGTGAGCCTGGGGCCAACGTCCTGACTTTC
.,TRBJ2-7,TRBD1,TRBV7-2,CASSRTGTGAEQYF,TGTGCCAGCAGCAGAACCGGGACAGGGGCCGAGCAGTACTTC
.,TRBJ1-6,.,TRBV27,CASSLRRLPYNSPLHF,TGTGCCAGCAGTTTACGCCGGCTACCCTATAATTCACCCCTCCACTTT
.,TRBJ2-7,TRBD2,TRBV7-9,CASSSKTSGRASYEQYF,TGTGCCAGCAGCTCGAAGACTAGCGGGAGGGCGTCCTACGAGCAGTACTTC
.,TRBJ1-4,.,TRBV11-2,CASSSNGAGAKLFF,TGTGCCAGCAGCTCCAATGGGGCAGGGGCCAAACTGTTTTTT
.,TRBJ2-4,TRBD1,TRBV4-3,CASPQGTGVDIQYF,TGCGCCAGCCCTCAAGGGACAGGGGTAGACATTCAGTACTTC
once,TRBJ1-1,.,TRBV2,CASSLDRSTEAFF,TGTGCCAGCAGTCTCGACAGGAGCACTGAAGCTTTCTTT
.,TRBJ1-1,TRBD1,TRBV6-5,CASSYTTGTGTEAFF,TGTGCCAGCAGTTACACGACAGGGACTGGCACTGAAGCTTTCTTT
.,TRBJ1-2,TRBD1,TRBV5-1,CASSLFQGAGGYTF,TGCGCCAGCAGCTTGTTTCAGGGGGCGGGTGGCTACACCTTC
.,TRBJ1-1,.,TRBV28,CASLNNRDTEAFF,TGTGCCAGCCTCAATAACAGGGATACTGAAGCTTTCTTT
.,TRBJ1-1,TRBD1,TRBV5-8,CASSAWDRWEMNTEAFF,TGTGCCAGCAGCGCGTGGGACAGATGGGAGATGAACACTGAAGCTTTCTTT
.,TRBJ1-2,.,TRBV6-8,CASSYRRRGDGNYGYTF,TGTGCCAGCAGTTACCGTCGACGGGGGGACGGGAACTATGGCTACACCTTC
once,TRBJ2-1,TRBD2,TRBV27,CASSFPPLTSAVDEQFF,TGTGCCAGCAGTTTCCCCCCCCTGACTAGCGCAGTCGATGAGCAGTTCTTC
.,TRBJ1-1,.,TRBV6-1,CASSERGRNTEAFF,TGTGCCAGCAGTGAAAGGGGGAGGAACACTGAAGCTTTCTTT
.,TRBJ2-2,TRBD2,TRBV2,CASSVAGRNTGELFF,TGTGCCAGCAGTGTAGCGGGCAGGAACACCGGGGAGCTGTTTTTT
.,TRBJ2-3,.,TRBV7-8,CASRKTWGALTDTQYF,TGTGCCAGCAGGAAAACTTGGGGGGCCCTCACAGATACGCAGTATTTT
.,TRBJ2-1,.,TRBV4-3,CASSLEPASSYNEQFF,TGCGCCAGCAGCCTTGAACCTGCGAGCTCCTACAATGAGCAGTTCTTC